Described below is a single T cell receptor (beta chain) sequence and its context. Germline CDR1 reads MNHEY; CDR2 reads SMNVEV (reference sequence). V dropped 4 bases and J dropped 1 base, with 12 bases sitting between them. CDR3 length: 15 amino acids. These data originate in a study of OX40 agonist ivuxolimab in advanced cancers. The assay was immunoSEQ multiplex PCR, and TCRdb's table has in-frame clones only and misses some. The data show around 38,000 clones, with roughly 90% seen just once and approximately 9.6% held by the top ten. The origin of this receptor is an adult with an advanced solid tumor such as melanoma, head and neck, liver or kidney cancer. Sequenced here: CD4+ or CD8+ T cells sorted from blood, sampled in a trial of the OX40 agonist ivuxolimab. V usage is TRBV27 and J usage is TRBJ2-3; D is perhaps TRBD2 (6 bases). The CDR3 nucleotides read TGTGCCAGCAGTTCGGGACTGCTGGGCACAGATACGCAGTATTTT. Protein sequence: CASSSGLLGTDTQYF.